Here is one T cell receptor (beta chain) with its context. Its antigen is not known. The sample is drawn from a study of T cell responses to AZD1222 COVID-19 vaccine. Study in general: Second-dose recipients at about 4 or about 12 weeks were treated as one pooled group.

The V gene's germline CDR1 is SGHRS and CDR2 YFSETQ. The CDR3 extends over 15 amino acids. J gave up 6 bases and V 1 base, and 9 bases lay outside the gene matches. Here immunoSEQ multiplex PCR was the method, and the copy in TCRdb shows in-frame clones only, minus some. Of 150,000 or so clones in the sample, about nine tenths were seen once. Notes on the study in general: In a largely white British group with more females than males, clonal diversity was possibly underestimated. The study sampled repertoires only after the peak T cell response. There were vaccine-associated CD4 TCRs across spike, dominant at 160-218 and 743-854.

This TCR came from an adult in good health. Material: peripheral blood, obtained on day 0 of AZD1222 vaccination. The V call is TRBV5-1, the J call TRBJ1-2; 7 bases line up with TRBD1. CDR3 protein: CASSLPQQGRDGYTF. For the CDR3, the DNA is TGCGCCAGCAGCTTGCCCCAACAGGGGAGGGATGGCTACACCTTC.